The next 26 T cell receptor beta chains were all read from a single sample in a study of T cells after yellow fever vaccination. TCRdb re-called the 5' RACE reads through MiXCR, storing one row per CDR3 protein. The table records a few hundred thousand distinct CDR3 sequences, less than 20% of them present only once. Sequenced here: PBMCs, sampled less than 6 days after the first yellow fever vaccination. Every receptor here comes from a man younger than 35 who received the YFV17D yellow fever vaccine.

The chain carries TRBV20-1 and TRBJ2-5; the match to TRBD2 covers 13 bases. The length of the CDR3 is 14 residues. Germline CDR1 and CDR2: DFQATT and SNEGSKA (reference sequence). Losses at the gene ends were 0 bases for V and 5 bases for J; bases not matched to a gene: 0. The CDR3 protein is CSAREGLAGETQYF. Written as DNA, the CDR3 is TGCAGTGCTAGAGAGGGACTAGCGGGGGAGACCCAGTACTTC.

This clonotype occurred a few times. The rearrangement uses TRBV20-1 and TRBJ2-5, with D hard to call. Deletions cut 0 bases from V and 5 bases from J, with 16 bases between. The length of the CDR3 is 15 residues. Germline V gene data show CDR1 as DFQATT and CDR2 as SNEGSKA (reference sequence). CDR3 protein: CSARDRTSFEETQYF. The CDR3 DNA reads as TGCAGTGCTAGAGATCGCACTTCTTTCGAGGAGACCCAGTACTTC.

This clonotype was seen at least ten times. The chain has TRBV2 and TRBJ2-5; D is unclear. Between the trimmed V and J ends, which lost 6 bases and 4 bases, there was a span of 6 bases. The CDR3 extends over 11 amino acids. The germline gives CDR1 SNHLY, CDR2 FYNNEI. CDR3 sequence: CASSEVETQYF. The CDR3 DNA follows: TGTGCCAGCAGCGAGGTAGAGACCCAGTACTTC.

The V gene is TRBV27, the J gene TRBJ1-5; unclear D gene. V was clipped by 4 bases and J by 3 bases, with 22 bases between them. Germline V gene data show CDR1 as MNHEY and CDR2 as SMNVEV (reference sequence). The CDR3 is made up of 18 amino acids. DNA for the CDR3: TGTGCCAGCAGTTCTACGTTTTCTAACGGACGGTACAATCAGCCCCAGCATTTT. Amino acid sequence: CASSSTFSNGRYNQPQHF.

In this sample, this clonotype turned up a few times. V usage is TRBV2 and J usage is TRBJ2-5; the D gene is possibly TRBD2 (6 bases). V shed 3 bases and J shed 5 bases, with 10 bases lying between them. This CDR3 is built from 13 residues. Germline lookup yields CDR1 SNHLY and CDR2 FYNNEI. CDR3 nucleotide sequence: TGTGCCAGCAGTGAGCGGGGACCGGAGACCCAGTACTTC. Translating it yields CASSERGPETQYF.

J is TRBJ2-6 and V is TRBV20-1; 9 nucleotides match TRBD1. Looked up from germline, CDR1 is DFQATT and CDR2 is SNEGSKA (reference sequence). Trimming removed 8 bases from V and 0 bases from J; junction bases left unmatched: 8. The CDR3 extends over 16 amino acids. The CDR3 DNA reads TGCAGTTCCCGGACAGGGGCGTCCTCTGGGGCCAACGTCCTGACTTTC. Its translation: CSSRTGASSGANVLTF.

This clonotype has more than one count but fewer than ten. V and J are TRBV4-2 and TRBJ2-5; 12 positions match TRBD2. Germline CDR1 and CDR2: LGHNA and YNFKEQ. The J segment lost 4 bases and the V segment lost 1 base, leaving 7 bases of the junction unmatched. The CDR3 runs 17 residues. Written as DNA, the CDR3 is TGTGCCAGCAGCCAAGGAATCACTAGCGGGGGGCGAGAGACCCAGTACTTC. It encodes CASSQGITSGGRETQYF.

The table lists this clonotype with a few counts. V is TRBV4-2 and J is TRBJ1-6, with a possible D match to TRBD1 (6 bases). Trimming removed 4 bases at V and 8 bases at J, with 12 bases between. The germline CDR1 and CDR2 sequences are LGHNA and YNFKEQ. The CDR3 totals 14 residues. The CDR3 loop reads CASSPPRGDSPLHF. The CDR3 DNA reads TGTGCCAGCAGCCCCCCGAGGGGGGATTCACCCCTCCACTTT.

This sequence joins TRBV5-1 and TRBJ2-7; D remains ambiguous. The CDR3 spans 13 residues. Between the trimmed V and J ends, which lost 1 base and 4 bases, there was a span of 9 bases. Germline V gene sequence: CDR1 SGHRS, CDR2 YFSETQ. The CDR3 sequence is CASSLFAEYEQYF. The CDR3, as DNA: TGCGCCAGCAGCTTGTTTGCAGAGTACGAGCAGTACTTC.

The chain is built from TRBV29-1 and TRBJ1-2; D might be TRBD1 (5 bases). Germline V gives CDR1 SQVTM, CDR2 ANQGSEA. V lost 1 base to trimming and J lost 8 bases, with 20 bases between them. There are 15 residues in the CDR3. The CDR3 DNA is TGCAGCGTTGAAGCTCATTCGACGGGGGTCCGGGGCTACACCTTC. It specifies CSVEAHSTGVRGYTF. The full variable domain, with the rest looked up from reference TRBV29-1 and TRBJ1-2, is SAVISQKPSRDICQRGTSLTIQCQVDSQVTMMFWYRQQPGQSLTLIATANQGSEATYESGFVIDKFPISRPNLTFSTLTVSNMSPEDSSIYLCSVEAHSTGVRGYTFGSGTRLTVV.

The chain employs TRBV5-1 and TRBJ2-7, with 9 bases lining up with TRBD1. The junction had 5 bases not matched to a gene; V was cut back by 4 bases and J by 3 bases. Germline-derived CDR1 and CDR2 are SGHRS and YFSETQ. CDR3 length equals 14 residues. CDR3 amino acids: CASSPGTGFYEQYV. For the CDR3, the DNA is TGCGCCAGCAGCCCCGGGACAGGGTTCTACGAGCAGTACGTC.

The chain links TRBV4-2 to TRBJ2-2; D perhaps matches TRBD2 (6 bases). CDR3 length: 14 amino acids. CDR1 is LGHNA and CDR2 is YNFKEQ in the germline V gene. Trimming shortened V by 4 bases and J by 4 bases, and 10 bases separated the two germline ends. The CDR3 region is CASSRRGSTGELFF. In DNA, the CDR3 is TGTGCCAGCAGCCGGAGGGGAAGCACCGGGGAGCTGTTTTTT.

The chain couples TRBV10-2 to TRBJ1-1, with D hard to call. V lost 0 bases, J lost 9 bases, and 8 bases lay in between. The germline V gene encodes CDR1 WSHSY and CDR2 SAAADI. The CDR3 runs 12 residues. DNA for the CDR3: TGCGCCAGCAGTGAGTCGAGCTTTCAAGCTTTCTTT. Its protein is CASSESSFQAFF.

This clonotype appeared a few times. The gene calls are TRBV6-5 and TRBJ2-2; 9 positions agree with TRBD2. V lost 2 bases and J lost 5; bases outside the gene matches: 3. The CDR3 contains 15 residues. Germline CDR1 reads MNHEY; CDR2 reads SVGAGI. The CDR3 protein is CASSYPLAGTGELFF. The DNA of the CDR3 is TGTGCCAGCAGTTACCCCCTAGCGGGGACCGGGGAGCTGTTTTTT.

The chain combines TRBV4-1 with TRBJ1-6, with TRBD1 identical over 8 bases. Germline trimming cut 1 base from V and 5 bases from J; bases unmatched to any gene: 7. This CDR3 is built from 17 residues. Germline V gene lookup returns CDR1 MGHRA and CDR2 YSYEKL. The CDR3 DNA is TGCGCCAGCAGCCAAGGGCCCAGGGGGCCCAATAATTCACCCCTCCACTTT. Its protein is CASSQGPRGPNNSPLHF.

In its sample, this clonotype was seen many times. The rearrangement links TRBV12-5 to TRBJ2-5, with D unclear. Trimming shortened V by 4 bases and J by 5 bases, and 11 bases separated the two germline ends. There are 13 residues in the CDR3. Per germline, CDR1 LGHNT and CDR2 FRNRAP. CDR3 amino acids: CASGSWTTETQYF. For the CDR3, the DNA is TGTGCTAGTGGTTCCTGGACGACGGAGACCCAGTACTTC.

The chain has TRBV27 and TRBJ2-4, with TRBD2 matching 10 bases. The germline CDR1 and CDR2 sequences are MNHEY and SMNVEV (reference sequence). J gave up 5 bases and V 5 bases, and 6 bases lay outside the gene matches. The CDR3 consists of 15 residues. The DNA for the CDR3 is TGTGCCAGCAGTAGCGGGGGGGCCGGGGAAAACATTCAGTACTTC. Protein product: CASSSGGAGENIQYF.

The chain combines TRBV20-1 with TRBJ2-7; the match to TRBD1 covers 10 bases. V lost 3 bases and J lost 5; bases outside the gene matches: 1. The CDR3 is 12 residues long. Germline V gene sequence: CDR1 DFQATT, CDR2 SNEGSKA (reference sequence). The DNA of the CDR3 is TGCAGTGCTAGGGGGACAGGGGACGAGCAGTACTTC. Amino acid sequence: CSARGTGDEQYF.

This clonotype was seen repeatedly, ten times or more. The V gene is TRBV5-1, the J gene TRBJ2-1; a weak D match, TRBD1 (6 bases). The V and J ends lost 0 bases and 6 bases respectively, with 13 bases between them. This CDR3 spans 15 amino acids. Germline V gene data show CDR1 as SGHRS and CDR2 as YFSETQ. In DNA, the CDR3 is TGCGCCAGCAGCTTGGCCCCGGCAGGGGCCAATGAGCAGTTCTTC. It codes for CASSLAPAGANEQFF.

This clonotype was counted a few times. CDR3 nucleotide sequence: TGTGCCAGCAGCGCCGGGACGGACGAAGCTAAGAGAGATCAGCCCCAGCATTTT. This encodes CASSAGTDEAKRDQPQHF. The genes are TRBV5-4 and TRBJ1-5; perhaps TRBD1 as D (5 bases). This CDR3 contains 18 residues. Germline V gene sequence: CDR1 SGHNT, CDR2 YYREEE (reference sequence). V was trimmed by 4 bases and J by 5 bases, leaving 25 bases between them.

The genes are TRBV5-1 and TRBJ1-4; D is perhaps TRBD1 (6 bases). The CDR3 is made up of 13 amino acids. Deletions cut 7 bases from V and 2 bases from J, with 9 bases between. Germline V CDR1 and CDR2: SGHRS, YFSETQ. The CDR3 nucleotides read TGCGCCAGCGGCCAGGGGACTAATGAAAAACTGTTTTTT. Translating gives CASGQGTNEKLFF.

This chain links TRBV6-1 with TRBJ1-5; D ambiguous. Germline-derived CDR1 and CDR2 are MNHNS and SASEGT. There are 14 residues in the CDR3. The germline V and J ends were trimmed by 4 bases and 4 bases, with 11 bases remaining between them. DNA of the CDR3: TGTGCCAGCAGTGCCGGACGGCCGAATCAGCCCCAGCATTTT. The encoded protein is CASSAGRPNQPQHF.

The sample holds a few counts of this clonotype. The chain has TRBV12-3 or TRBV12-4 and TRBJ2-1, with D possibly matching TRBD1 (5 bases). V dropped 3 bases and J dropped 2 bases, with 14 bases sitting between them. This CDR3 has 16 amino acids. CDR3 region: CASSFRYRTTYNEQFF. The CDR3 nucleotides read TGTGCCAGCAGTTTTCGTTACAGGACGACCTACAATGAGCAGTTCTTC.

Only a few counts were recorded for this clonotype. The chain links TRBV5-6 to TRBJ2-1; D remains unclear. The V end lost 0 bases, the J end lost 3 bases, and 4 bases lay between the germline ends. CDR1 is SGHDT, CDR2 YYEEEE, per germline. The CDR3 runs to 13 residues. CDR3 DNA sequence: TGTGCCAGCAGCTTGGCTCACTACAATGAGCAGTTCTTC. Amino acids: CASSLAHYNEQFF.

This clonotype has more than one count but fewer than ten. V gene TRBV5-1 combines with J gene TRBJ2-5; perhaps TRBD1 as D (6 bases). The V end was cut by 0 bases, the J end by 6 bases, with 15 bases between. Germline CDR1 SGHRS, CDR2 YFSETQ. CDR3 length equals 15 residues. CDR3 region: CASSLEGGSVKTQYF. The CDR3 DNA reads TGCGCCAGCAGCTTGGAAGGGGGATCGGTAAAGACCCAGTACTTC.

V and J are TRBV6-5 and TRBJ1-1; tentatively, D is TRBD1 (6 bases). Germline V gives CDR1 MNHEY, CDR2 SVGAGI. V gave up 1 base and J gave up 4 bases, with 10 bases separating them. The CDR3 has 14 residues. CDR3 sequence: CASSYLGGGTEAFF. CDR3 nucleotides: TGTGCCAGCAGTTACTTGGGGGGCGGCACTGAAGCTTTCTTT.